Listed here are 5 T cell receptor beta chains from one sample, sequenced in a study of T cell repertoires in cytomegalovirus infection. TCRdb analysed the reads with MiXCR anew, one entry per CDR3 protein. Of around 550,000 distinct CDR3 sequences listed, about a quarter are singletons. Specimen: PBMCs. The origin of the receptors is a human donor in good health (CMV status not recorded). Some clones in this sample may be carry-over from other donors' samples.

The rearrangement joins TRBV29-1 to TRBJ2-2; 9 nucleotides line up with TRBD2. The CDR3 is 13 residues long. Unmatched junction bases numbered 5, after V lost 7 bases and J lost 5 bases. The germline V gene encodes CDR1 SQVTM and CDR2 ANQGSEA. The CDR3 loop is CSGRLAETGELFF. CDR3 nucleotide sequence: TGCAGCGGTCGACTAGCGGAAACCGGGGAGCTGTTTTTT.

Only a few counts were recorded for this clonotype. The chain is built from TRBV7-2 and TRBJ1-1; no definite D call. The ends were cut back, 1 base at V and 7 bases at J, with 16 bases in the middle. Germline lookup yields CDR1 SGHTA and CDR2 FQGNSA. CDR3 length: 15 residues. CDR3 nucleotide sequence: TGTGCCAGCAGCTTAGATTTGGGGTATGGGTTTGAAGCTTTCTTT. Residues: CASSLDLGYGFEAFF.

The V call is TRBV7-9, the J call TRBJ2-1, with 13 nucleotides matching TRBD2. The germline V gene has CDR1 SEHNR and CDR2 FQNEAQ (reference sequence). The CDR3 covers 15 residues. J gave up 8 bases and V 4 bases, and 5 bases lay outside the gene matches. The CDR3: CASSWGLAGFDEQFF. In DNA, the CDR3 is TGTGCCAGCAGCTGGGGACTAGCGGGATTTGATGAGCAGTTCTTC.

CDR3 nucleotides: TGTGCCAGCAGTACAACCCCCGGGACTAGCGTCTACGAGCAGTACGTC. The encoded protein is CASSTTPGTSVYEQYV. The chain links TRBV6-2 or TRBV6-3 to TRBJ2-7, with 10 bases lining up with TRBD2. This CDR3 contains 16 residues. Germline trimming cut 5 bases from V and 3 bases from J; bases unmatched to any gene: 10. Germline loops: CDR1 MNHEY, CDR2 SVGEGT.

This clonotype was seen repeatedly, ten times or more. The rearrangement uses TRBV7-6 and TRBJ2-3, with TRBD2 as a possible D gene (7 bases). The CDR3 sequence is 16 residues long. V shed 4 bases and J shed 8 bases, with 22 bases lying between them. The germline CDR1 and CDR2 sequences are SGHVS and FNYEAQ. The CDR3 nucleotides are TGTGCCAGCAGCTCAATAGCGGGTAGTGCACAGGGTACGCAGTATTTT. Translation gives CASSSIAGSAQGTQYF.